This T cell receptor (beta chain) was observed in a study of OX40 agonist ivuxolimab in advanced cancers. For the study at large: Aged roughly 23 to 80 with a mean of 60 years, they were around 85% male. Partial responses were achieved by three patients, one with hepatocellular carcinoma and two with cutaneous melanoma. Findings and caveats of the study: Which antigen the expanded peripheral T cells recognized is unknown.

V lost 2 bases and J lost 8, with 9 bases in between. This CDR3 has 13 residues. Germline CDR1 is MNHNY and CDR2 is SVGAGI (reference sequence). With respect to this clone: The antigen is unknown.

TCRdb's copy holds only in-frame clones and misses some; the assay was immunoSEQ multiplex PCR. Among 70,000 or so clones listed, around 90% were seen once. The sequenced sample was CD4+ or CD8+ T cells sorted from blood, obtained in a trial of the OX40 agonist ivuxolimab. The TCR sequence derives from an adult with an advanced solid tumor such as melanoma, head and neck, liver or kidney cancer. The J gene is TRBJ1-4, the V gene TRBV6-6, with unresolved D. This CDR3 is CASSYAAGEKLFF. CDR3 in DNA: TGTGCCAGCAGTTACGCCGCGGGCGAAAAACTGTTTTTT.